Below are 19 T cell receptor beta chains sequenced from a single sample in a study of blood T cell repertoires in COVID-19. Sequencing used immunoSEQ multiplex PCR; TCRdb keeps in-frame clones, though not all of them. The table records approximately 220,000 clones, roughly 80% of them present only once. Sequencing was performed on peripheral blood. All receptors come from a woman in her seventies with acute or convalescent COVID-19.

The chain carries TRBV4-3 and TRBJ2-7; 7 bases are shared with TRBD1. CDR3 length: 15 residues. Per the germline V gene, CDR1 is LGHNA and CDR2 is YSLEER. Unmatched junction bases numbered 6, after V lost 4 bases and J lost 0 bases. Here the CDR3 DNA reads TGCGCCAGCAGCCTACAGACAGGGAGCTCCTACGAGCAGTACTTC. Translation gives CASSLQTGSSYEQYF.

The rearrangement joins TRBV19 to TRBJ2-1; D possibly corresponds to TRBD1 (6 bases). This CDR3 spans 16 amino acids. Deletions cut 4 bases from V and 0 bases from J, with 13 bases between. The germline V gene encodes CDR1 LNHDA and CDR2 SQIVND (reference sequence). The CDR3 spells CASSSGGQFSYNEQFF. DNA for the CDR3: TGTGCCAGTAGTAGCGGAGGACAGTTCTCCTACAATGAGCAGTTCTTC.

This chain uses TRBV6-6 with TRBJ2-5; a weak D match, TRBD2 (5 bases). CDR3 length: 14 amino acids. Trimming removed 3 bases at V and 3 bases at J, with 11 bases between. CDR1 and CDR2 from the germline V gene are MNHNY and SVGAGI (reference sequence). CDR3 sequence: CASSYVAGKETQYF. DNA for the CDR3: TGTGCCAGCAGTTATGTGGCGGGCAAAGAGACCCAGTACTTC.

J is TRBJ1-5 and V is TRBV4-2, with D perhaps TRBD1 (5 bases). The CDR3 is made up of 15 amino acids. Looked up from germline, CDR1 is LGHNA and CDR2 is YNFKEQ. Trimming shortened V by 0 bases and J by 6 bases, and 12 bases separated the two germline ends. The DNA of the CDR3 is TGTGCCAGCAGCCAAGACCTGTCGGGGGGTCAGCCCCAGCATTTT. It codes for CASSQDLSGGQPQHF.

This clone was seen only a few times. This CDR3 reads CASSPYRVRNEQYF. The CDR3 nucleotides read TGTGCCAGCAGCCCGTACAGGGTGAGAAACGAGCAGTACTTC. V and J are TRBV27 and TRBJ2-7; perhaps TRBD1 as D (6 bases). The ends were cut back, 6 bases at V and 5 bases at J, with 17 bases in the middle. The CDR3 extends over 14 amino acids. Per germline, CDR1 MNHEY and CDR2 SMNVEV (reference sequence).

This clone was counted between two and nine times. This chain joins TRBV2 and TRBJ1-5; D not certain. The CDR3 is 13 residues long. Germline V gene lookup returns CDR1 SNHLY and CDR2 FYNNEI. V lost 4 bases and J 1 base, leaving 5 bases between the germline ends. CDR3: CASSVESNQPQHF. The CDR3 DNA follows: TGTGCCAGCAGTGTAGAGAGCAATCAGCCCCAGCATTTT.

This chain links TRBV25-1 with TRBJ2-7, with 9 bases lining up with TRBD2. V lost 4 bases to trimming and J lost 2 bases; unmatched junction nucleotides: 12. The CDR3 covers 17 residues. Per the germline V gene, CDR1 is MGHDK and CDR2 is SYGVNS. The CDR3 sequence is CASSGRAGGPIPYEQYF. The CDR3 DNA reads as TGTGCCAGCAGTGGAAGGGCGGGGGGGCCTATTCCCTACGAGCAGTACTTC.

In its sample, this clone was seen a few times. The J gene is TRBJ1-2, the V gene TRBV6-5; a weak D match, TRBD1 (6 bases). This CDR3 has 13 amino acids. Germline V gives CDR1 MNHEY, CDR2 SVGAGI. Trimming stripped 8 bases from V and 0 bases from J, with 10 bases between. CDR3 region: CASRDTANYGYTF. The DNA of the CDR3 is TGTGCCAGCCGGGACACCGCTAACTATGGCTACACCTTC.

With regard to this clone: Other DNA sequences in the same sample also yield this CDR3. The rearrangement uses TRBV2 and TRBJ1-2, with 9 nucleotides matching TRBD1. This CDR3 has 13 amino acids. The V and J ends lost 3 bases and 4 bases, in that order; junction bases with no gene match: 0. CDR1 SNHLY and CDR2 FYNNEI come from the germline V gene. Here the CDR3 reads CASSEDRGYGYTF. DNA for the CDR3: TGTGCCAGCAGTGAGGACAGGGGCTATGGCTACACCTTC.

The sample holds one count of this clone. Here the CDR3 reads CASSAMTGGTEAFF. CDR3 sequence (DNA): TGTGCCAGCAGTGCCATGACAGGGGGCACTGAAGCTTTCTTT. The V call is TRBV6-2 or TRBV6-3, the J call TRBJ1-1; 9 bases align to TRBD1. Looked up from germline, CDR1 is MNHEY and CDR2 is SVGEGT. V shed 5 bases and J 4 bases; nucleotides not matched to a gene: 5. The CDR3 has 14 residues.

The V call is TRBV5-1, the J call TRBJ2-2; TRBD1 might be the D (6 bases). CDR1 and CDR2 from the germline V gene are SGHRS and YFSETQ. V was pared by 4 bases and J by 4 bases, with 17 bases between. This CDR3 region has 16 residues. The CDR3 DNA follows: TGCGCCAGCAGCCCAGGACAGCACCAACTCACCGGGGAGCTGTTTTTT. Protein: CASSPGQHQLTGELFF. Full variable domain (outside the CDR3, taken from reference TRBV5-1 and TRBJ2-2): KAGVTQTPRYLIKTRGQQVTLSCSPISGHRSVSWYQQTPGQGLQFLFEYFSETQRNKGNFPGRFSGRQFSNSRSEMNVSTLELGDSALYLCASSPGQHQLTGELFFGEGSRLTVL.

The V and J genes are TRBV6-2 or TRBV6-3 and TRBJ2-1, with 10 nucleotides matching TRBD2. V trimming: 5 bases; J trimming: 3 bases; junction bases outside the gene matches: 4. The CDR3 covers 15 residues. The V gene's germline CDR1 is MNHEY and CDR2 SVGEGT. CDR3 nucleotide sequence: TGTGCCAGCAGTCTAGCGGGGGCGAACTACAATGAGCAGTTCTTC. Its translation is CASSLAGANYNEQFF.

By share, this clone ranks as medium-sized (0.01 to 0.1%). CDR3 loop: CASSDVRGNQPQHF. DNA of the CDR3: TGTGCCAGCAGTGATGTCAGGGGCAATCAGCCCCAGCATTTT. This chain joins TRBV2 and TRBJ1-5; a possible D gene is TRBD1 (5 bases). Germline assignment: CDR1 SNHLY and CDR2 FYNNEI. The V end was cut by 3 bases, the J end by 2 bases, with 8 bases between. The CDR3 runs to 14 residues.

V and J are TRBV4-3 and TRBJ2-2; TRBD1 matches 10 bases. The V and J ends lost 4 bases and 4 bases, in that order; junction bases with no gene match: 3. The CDR3 has 15 residues. CDR1 LGHNA and CDR2 YSLEER come from the germline V gene. The CDR3 protein is CASSLDRGITGELFF. CDR3 coding DNA: TGCGCCAGCAGCCTGGACAGGGGGATCACCGGGGAGCTGTTTTTT.

The gene calls are TRBV3-1 (or the pseudogene TRBV3-2) and TRBJ1-4; D not certain. CDR1 LGHDT and CDR2 YNNKEL come from the germline V gene (reference sequence). The V end lost 4 bases, the J end lost 9 bases, and 6 bases lay between the germline ends. The CDR3 extends over 11 amino acids. DNA for the CDR3: TGTGCCAGCAGCCCGGGGAAAAAACTGTTTTTT. This translates into CASSPGKKLFF.

This chain links TRBV2 with TRBJ2-7; weak D call: TRBD1 (6 bases). In germline, CDR1 is SNHLY, CDR2 FYNNEI. V lost 4 bases to trimming and J lost 1 base, with 14 bases between them. CDR3 length: 15 residues. The CDR3 loop is CASSVGQLSSYEQYF. As DNA, the CDR3 is TGTGCCAGCAGTGTCGGACAGCTCTCATCCTACGAGCAGTACTTC.

The chain uses TRBV5-5 and TRBJ1-4; D may be TRBD1 (5 bases). The V gene's germline CDR1 is SGHKS and CDR2 YYEKEE (reference sequence). The CDR3 runs to 14 residues. V lost 1 base to trimming and J lost 8 bases, with 12 bases between them. The chain's CDR3 is CASSLMGGREKLFF. DNA for the CDR3: TGTGCCAGCAGCTTGATGGGGGGACGGGAAAAACTGTTTTTT.

V gene TRBV19 combines with J gene TRBJ2-5, with 14 positions matching TRBD2. Trimming at V came to 7 bases and at J to 4 bases, leaving 5 bases not matched to a gene. The CDR3 covers 15 residues. Germline values: CDR1 LNHDA, CDR2 SQIVND (reference sequence). The CDR3 DNA follows: TGTGCCAGTAAGACTAGCGGGGGGGCCGCAGAGACCCAGTACTTC. This translates into CASKTSGGAAETQYF.

V and J are TRBV4-1 and TRBJ1-5; D unclear. The CDR3 extends over 14 amino acids. In germline, CDR1 is MGHRA, CDR2 YSYEKL. Between the trimmed V and J ends, which lost 1 base and 3 bases, there was a span of 7 bases. The CDR3 protein is CASSQVSPNQPQHF. For the CDR3, the DNA is TGCGCCAGCAGCCAAGTATCCCCCAATCAGCCCCAGCATTTT.